The clone carrying this TCR beta chain was counted only a few times. TCRdb reprocessed the reads via MiXCR and lists one record per CDR3 protein. Seen here are about 490,000 distinct CDR3 sequences, more than 25% observed once, and the top ten hold less than 15%. These data belong to a study of T cell repertoires in cytomegalovirus infection. Per germline, CDR1 SGHVS and CDR2 FQNEAQ. This CDR3 has 15 residues. Trimming left V 0 bases short and J 2 bases short, with 11 bases between. The sequence was collected from a human donor in good health (CMV status not recorded). Some clones in this sample may be carry-over from other donors' samples. Specimen: PBMCs. The chain is built from TRBV7-8 and TRBJ2-7; TRBD2 is a possible D gene (5 bases). This chain's CDR3 is CASSLARTDTYEQYF. CDR3 in DNA: TGTGCCAGCAGCTTAGCTCGGACTGACACCTACGAGCAGTACTTC.